A selection of T cell receptor beta chains follows, all from one sample in a study of STAT3 mutations in large granular lymphocyte leukemia. The repertoire was sequenced with immunoSEQ multiplex PCR; TCRdb's copy has only in-frame clones and lacks some. The table lists around 26,000 clones, about 94% of them singletons. The material sequenced was peripheral blood mononuclear cells. These receptor sequences come from a man aged 40-49 years with T-cell large granular lymphocyte leukemia. Some clones in this sample may be carry-over from other donors' samples. The CDR3 runs from the conserved cysteine through the conserved F or W. The D gene is left open where the match is weak. Rows may omit the clone size; those that give it use once, few, many or a size class.

CDR3 protein	CDR3 DNA	J gene	V gene	clone size	D gene
CASSLDGTTRRQYF	TGTGCCAGCAGCTTAGATGGGACAACTCGCCGGCAGTATTTT	TRBJ2-3	TRBV7-2	-	-
CASTASAGGRNEQFF	TGTGCCAGCACCGCATCAGCGGGGGGCAGGAATGAGCAGTTCTTC	TRBJ2-1	TRBV6-5	-	TRBD2
CASSPGDRGIDYTF	TGTGCCAGCTCACCAGGCGACAGGGGGATTGACTACACCTTC	TRBJ1-2	TRBV18	-	TRBD1
CASSLGQGAYEQYF	TGTGCCAGCAGCCTGGGACAGGGGGCCTACGAGCAGTACTTC	TRBJ2-7	TRBV9	once	TRBD1
CASSQGGVSSETQYF	TGCGCCAGCAGCCAGGGCGGGGTTTCGTCCGAGACCCAGTACTTC	TRBJ2-5	TRBV4-1	-	-
CSGRDSTYEQYF	TGCAGCGGCCGGGACAGCACCTACGAGCAGTACTTC	TRBJ2-7	TRBV29-1	once	TRBD1
CAGSLGDRDITLF	TGTGCCGGCAGCTTGGGGGACAGGGATATTACCCTCTTT	TRBJ1-1	TRBV5-6	-	TRBD1
CSVDRAKDTQYF	TGCAGCGTTGACAGGGCGAAAGATACGCAGTATTTT	TRBJ2-3	TRBV29-1	once	-
CSVGQGYGELFF	TGCAGCGTTGGACAGGGGTACGGGGAGCTGTTTTTT	TRBJ2-2	TRBV29-1	-	TRBD1
CASSQDLGGYTF	TGCGCCAGCAGCCAAGATTTGGGGGGCTACACCTTC	TRBJ1-2	TRBV4-3	once	-
CASSLADRGSYEQYF	TGTGCCAGCAGCTTAGCAGACAGGGGATCCTACGAGCAGTACTTC	TRBJ2-7	TRBV7-9	-	TRBD1
CASSHTGFDYGYTF	TGTGCCAGCAGCCACACAGGGTTTGACTATGGCTACACCTTC	TRBJ1-2	TRBV6-6	-	-
CASSPGTGGSYEQYF	TGTGCCAGCAGCCCCGGGACAGGGGGCTCCTACGAGCAGTACTTC	TRBJ2-7	TRBV7-9	-	TRBD1
CASSLPQHGYTF	TGTGCCAGCAGCTTGCCGCAGCATGGCTACACCTTC	TRBJ1-2	TRBV5-4	-	-
CASRTRRPGGRGEKLFF	TGTGCCAGCAGGACCCGGAGACCAGGGGGGCGGGGTGAAAAACTGTTTTTT	TRBJ1-4	TRBV28	once	TRBD1
CASGVGNEQYF	TGTGCCAGTGGGGTGGGTAACGAGCAGTACTTC	TRBJ2-7	TRBV7-9	-	-
CASSPRSGRTGELFF	TGTGCCAGCTCACCACGATCAGGTAGAACCGGGGAGCTGTTTTTT	TRBJ2-2	TRBV18	-	-
CASSLVYGGDTEAFF	TGTGCCAGCAGCTTAGTGTACGGGGGAGACACTGAAGCTTTCTTT	TRBJ1-1	TRBV7-2	-	-
CASSQDIQGRTYGYTF	TGCGCCAGCAGCCAAGATATACAGGGACGGACATATGGCTACACCTTC	TRBJ1-2	TRBV4-3	-	-
CASSLTGRRYTF	TGTGCCAGCAGCCTTACCGGGAGGAGATACACCTTC	TRBJ1-2	TRBV11-2	-	-
CSVEVPRTGSSGYTF	TGCAGCGTTGAAGTACCGCGGACAGGGTCGAGTGGCTACACCTTC	TRBJ1-2	TRBV29-1	-	TRBD1
CASSPLRGNTEAFF	TGTGCCAGCTCACCCTTGAGGGGGAACACTGAAGCTTTCTTT	TRBJ1-1	TRBV18	-	-
CASRSGGETQYF	TGTGCCAGCAGATCAGGGGGCGAGACCCAGTACTTC	TRBJ2-5	TRBV6-1	-	TRBD1
CASSIEKVYRENTEAFF	TGTGCCAGTAGTATTGAGAAGGTGTACAGGGAGAACACTGAAGCTTTCTTT	TRBJ1-1	TRBV19	-	-